A selection of T cell receptor beta chains follows, all from one sample in a study of cytomegalovirus exposure and HLA in healthy donors. The data were produced by immunoSEQ multiplex PCR, yet TCRdb's version contains in-frame clones alone and is incomplete. The sample has under 120,000 clones, 50% to 70% seen once. The specimen was PBMCs. Every receptor here comes from a man in his thirties or forties in good health and CMV-seropositive. Each CDR3 is given with its conserved first and last residue. A D gene is named only where the DNA matches it firmly. A row's size may be missing; if present it is once, few, many or a size class.

len | j_gene | abundance | v_gene | d_gene | CDR3aa | CDR3nt
14 | TRBJ2-4 | . | TRBV6-6 | . | CASTPGDTKNIQYF | TGTGCCAGCACCCCCGGGGACACCAAAAACATTCAGTACTTC
13 | TRBJ1-1 | . | TRBV7-6 | . | CASSLAGETEAFF | TGTGCCAGCAGCTTAGCGGGAGAAACTGAAGCTTTCTTT
14 | TRBJ1-2 | . | TRBV6-4 | TRBD1 | CASRRDREAYGYTF | TGTGCCAGCAGAAGGGACAGGGAGGCCTATGGCTACACCTTC
15 | TRBJ1-6 | . | TRBV5-1 | . | CASSAGTLDNSPLHF | TGCGCCAGCAGCGCCGGGACACTCGATAATTCACCCCTCCACTTT
11 | TRBJ1-2 | . | TRBV29-1 | . | CSADLNYGYTF | TGCAGCGCAGACTTAAACTATGGCTACACCTTC
14 | TRBJ2-7 | few | TRBV5-6 | TRBD2 | CASSYGGLTYEQYF | TGTGCCAGCAGCTACGGGGGGTTGACCTACGAGCAGTACTTC
15 | TRBJ2-3 | . | TRBV7-2 | TRBD2 | CASSRLAGEGDTQYF | TGTGCCAGCAGCCGACTAGCGGGGGAGGGAGATACGCAGTATTTT
14 | TRBJ1-6 | . | TRBV2 | TRBD1 | CASSLQGTDSPLHF | TGTGCCAGCAGTTTACAGGGGACCGATTCACCCCTCCACTTT
15 | TRBJ2-7 | . | TRBV2 | TRBD1 | CASSEERGHAYEQYF | TGTGCCAGCAGTGAAGAGAGGGGGCACGCCTACGAGCAGTACTTC
13 | TRBJ1-6 | . | TRBV7-3 | . | CASSPAGGSPLHF | TGTGCCAGCAGCCCAGCCGGGGGGTCACCCCTCCACTTT
13 | TRBJ2-7 | . | TRBV6-4 | . | CASSATKVGEQYF | TGTGCCAGCAGTGCTACTAAAGTCGGCGAGCAGTACTTC
13 | TRBJ2-2 | . | TRBV27 | . | CASSLGNGGELFF | TGTGCCAGCAGTTTAGGTAACGGCGGGGAGCTGTTTTTT
15 | TRBJ1-5 | . | TRBV2 | . | CASSEALRVNQPQHF | TGTGCCAGCAGTGAAGCCCTTCGCGTAAATCAGCCCCAGCATTTT
16 | TRBJ2-2 | few | TRBV5-1 | TRBD2 | CASSLVGGTQPGELFF | TGCGCCAGCAGCTTGGTCGGGGGGACCCAACCCGGGGAGCTGTTTTTT
13 | TRBJ2-5 | . | TRBV5-6 | . | CASSGAERGTQYF | TGTGCCAGCAGCGGGGCCGAGAGAGGGACCCAGTACTTC
14 | TRBJ2-7 | . | TRBV18 | . | CASSQAGGGHEQYF | TGTGCCAGCTCTCAGGCTGGGGGGGGCCACGAGCAGTACTTC
16 | TRBJ1-3 | few | TRBV5-4 | . | CASSYTGLISGNTIYF | TGTGCCAGCAGCTACACAGGTCTGATCTCTGGAAACACCATATATTTT
18 | TRBJ1-6 | . | TRBV27 | TRBD1 | CASSLRGTGSLFDSPLHF | TGTGCCAGCAGTTTACGTGGGACAGGGTCCCTTTTTGATTCACCCCTCCACTTT
16 | TRBJ1-2 | . | TRBV19 | . | CASSRLSGPVSESYTF | TGTGCCAGTAGCCGATTGTCAGGGCCAGTTTCGGAGAGCTACACCTTC
12 | TRBJ2-5 | . | TRBV29-1 | TRBD1 | CSGWTGQETQYF | TGCAGCGGATGGACAGGGCAAGAGACCCAGTACTTC
18 | TRBJ2-1 | few | TRBV1 | . | CTSSGDLAGGRVYNEQFF | TGCACCAGCAGCGGAGACTTAGCGGGGGGGCGAGTCTACAATGAGCAGTTCTTC
14 | TRBJ2-2 | . | TRBV7-9 | . | CASSETQRPGELFF | TGTGCCAGCAGCGAGACACAACGGCCCGGGGAGCTGTTTTTT
14 | TRBJ1-2 | . | TRBV5-4 | TRBD1 | CASSARTGGLGYTF | TGTGCCAGCAGCGCGCGGACAGGGGGCTTAGGCTACACCTTC
15 | TRBJ2-7 | few | TRBV7-9 | TRBD2 | CASSLVAGGSHEQYF | TGTGCCAGCAGCTTAGTGGCGGGGGGGTCCCACGAGCAGTACTTC
11 | TRBJ2-7 | . | TRBV6-1 | . | CASTGVNEQYF | TGTGCCAGCACCGGAGTAAACGAGCAGTACTTC
15 | TRBJ2-7 | . | TRBV6-1 | . | CASSEGGTISYEQYF | TGTGCCAGCAGTGAAGGAGGGACAATCTCCTACGAGCAGTACTTC
14 | TRBJ1-1 | few | TRBV7-9 | . | CASSRGGLGTEAFF | TGTGCCAGCAGCCGGGGGGGGCTCGGGACTGAAGCTTTCTTT
13 | TRBJ1-3 | few | TRBV2 | . | CASSRDYGNTIYF | TGTGCCAGCAGTCGGGACTATGGAAACACCATATATTTT
11 | TRBJ2-7 | . | TRBV7-6 | . | CACSFGYEQYF | TGTGCCTGCAGCTTCGGCTACGAGCAGTACTTC
16 | TRBJ2-6 | . | TRBV5-4 | . | CASRGADSSGANVLTF | TGTGCCAGCCGTGGGGCGGATAGCTCTGGGGCCAACGTCCTGACTTTC
11 | TRBJ2-5 | . | TRBV19 | . | CASSIRETQYF | TGTGCCAGTAGTATACGGGAGACCCAGTACTTC
15 | TRBJ1-4 | few | TRBV5-1 | TRBD1 | CASSWGDRVDEKLFF | TGCGCCAGCAGCTGGGGGGACAGGGTGGATGAAAAACTGTTTTTT
15 | TRBJ1-1 | . | TRBV19 | TRBD1 | CASSPYGTENTEAFF | TGTGCCAGTAGCCCTTACGGGACAGAGAACACTGAAGCTTTCTTT
15 | TRBJ2-7 | . | TRBV12-1 | . | CASNSGRAGFYEQYF | TGTGCCAGCAACTCCGGTCGAGCGGGGTTCTACGAGCAGTACTTC
14 | TRBJ2-7 | . | TRBV6-6 | . | CASSYLGGPYEQYF | TGTGCCAGCAGTTACCTCGGGGGGCCCTACGAGCAGTACTTC
16 | TRBJ2-5 | . | TRBV5-1 | TRBD2 | CASSLDPTSAGETQYF | TGCGCCAGCAGCTTGGATCCCACTAGCGCCGGAGAGACCCAGTACTTC
14 | TRBJ1-2 | . | TRBV5-4 | TRBD1 | CASSLDRGNYGYTF | TGTGCCAGCAGCTTGGACAGGGGGAACTATGGCTACACCTTC
16 | TRBJ2-2 | . | TRBV5-4 | TRBD2 | CASSTRTSGGAVELFF | TGTGCCAGCAGCACCCGGACTAGCGGGGGGGCCGTGGAGCTGTTTTTT
13 | TRBJ2-3 | . | TRBV5-1 | . | CASFSLRADTQYF | TGCGCCAGCTTCTCCCTCCGGGCAGATACGCAGTATTTT
16 | TRBJ2-5 | . | TRBV5-1 | TRBD1 | CASSLPFGQVGETQYF | TGCGCCAGCAGCTTGCCCTTTGGACAGGTTGGAGAGACCCAGTACTTC
12 | TRBJ2-7 | . | TRBV30 | . | CACYGGRYEQYF | TGTGCCTGCTACGGGGGGCGGTACGAGCAGTACTTC
12 | TRBJ1-5 | . | TRBV6-5 | . | CASSPRGQPQHF | TGTGCCAGCAGTCCGCGAGGTCAGCCCCAGCATTTT